The rows below give T cell receptor beta chains drawn from one sample of a study of shared clonotypes between healthy human individuals. The protocol was immunoSEQ multiplex PCR, while the TCRdb copy is restricted to in-frame clones and leaves out a portion. In the table there are some 2.1 million clones, 85% to 95% of which are singletons. What was sequenced was naive CD4+ T cells sorted from blood. All receptors derive from a man between 18 and 35 years old in good health. CDR3s include the opening cysteine and the closing phenylalanine or tryptophan. A D gene is named only where the DNA matches it firmly. Some rows mark clone size as missing; the rest say once, few, many or name a class of expanded clone.

j_call v_call clone_size d_call cdr3_nt cdr3_aa
TRBJ2-2 TRBV6-6 NA NA TGTGCCAGCACCGGGGGGACAGGCACCGGGGAGCTGTTTTTT CASTGGTGTGELFF
TRBJ1-2 TRBV28 once TRBD1 TGTGCCAGCAGTTATCGGGACAGCCTAATCTATGGCTACACCTTC CASSYRDSLIYGYTF
TRBJ2-7 TRBV6-1 NA TRBD2 TGTGCCAGCACCAGACTAGCCTCCTACGAGCAGTACTTC CASTRLASYEQYF
TRBJ2-7 TRBV28 NA TRBD1 TGTGCCAGCAGGAGAGCCGGGACAGCAAGCTCCTACGAGCAGTACTTC CASRRAGTASSYEQYF
TRBJ2-3 TRBV4-3 NA NA TGCGCCAGCAGCCCTCGACTGAACACAGATACGCAGTATTTT CASSPRLNTDTQYF
TRBJ1-4 TRBV6-5 NA NA TGTGCCAGCAGTTACGCGGGGGCAACTAATGAAAAACTGTTTTTT CASSYAGATNEKLFF
TRBJ2-1 TRBV5-1 NA NA TGCGCCAGCAGCTCCCGGACGGGTTCCTACGATGAGCAGTTCTTC CASSSRTGSYDEQFF
TRBJ2-7 TRBV6-5 NA NA TGTGCCAGCAGGGAATACAGTCTCCCGTACGAGCAGTACTTC CASREYSLPYEQYF
TRBJ1-5 TRBV6-5 NA NA TGTGCCAGCAATTCAGGGTCTGGCGACCAGCCCCAGCATTTT CASNSGSGDQPQHF
TRBJ2-3 TRBV30 NA NA TGTGCCTGGAGTAAGGGGGGCCACGGCACAGATACGCAGTATTTT CAWSKGGHGTDTQYF
TRBJ2-4 TRBV10-1 once NA TGCGCCAGCAGTGAAGGGGGGACCAAAAACATTCAGTACTTC CASSEGGTKNIQYF
TRBJ1-1 TRBV30 NA NA TGTGCCTGGAGGTTGGGAGGAGACACTGAAGCTTTCTTT CAWRLGGDTEAFF
TRBJ2-4 TRBV7-2 NA NA TGTGCCAGCAGCTTAGTCACGGTGGGAAGCGGCCTTTGGTACTTC CASSLVTVGSGLWYF
TRBJ1-3 TRBV2 NA TRBD1 TGTGCCGCCAGAAAGGATTCGACAGGGCTTGGAGGAAACACCATATATTTT CAARKDSTGLGGNTIYF
TRBJ2-7 TRBV5-6 NA NA TGTGCCAGCAGCTCTGGTGGCTACGAGCAGTACTTC CASSSGGYEQYF
TRBJ2-7 TRBV6-1 NA NA TGTGCCAGCAGTGAAGTGGAGCGGAGGGGGGGCTCCTACGAGCAGTACTTC CASSEVERRGGSYEQYF
TRBJ1-1 TRBV9 once TRBD1 TGTGCCAGCAGCGCAGGGGGATCGAACACTGAAGCTTTCTTT CASSAGGSNTEAFF
TRBJ2-1 TRBV5-6 NA NA TGTGCCAGCAGCTTGGTGGTAGGCTCCTACAATGAGCAGTTCTTC CASSLVVGSYNEQFF
TRBJ1-2 TRBV7-2 NA TRBD1 TGTGCCAGCGAAGGGACAGGGTCCTATGGCTACACCTTC CASEGTGSYGYTF
TRBJ2-3 TRBV2 NA NA TGTGCCAGCAGTTTTAGACAGATGAGCACAGATACGCAGTATTTT CASSFRQMSTDTQYF
TRBJ2-7 TRBV7-8 NA NA TGTGCCAGCAGCTTAGATTTTGGGGCCTACGAGCAGTACTTC CASSLDFGAYEQYF
TRBJ1-6 TRBV10-3 NA TRBD1 TGTGCCATCAGTCAAGACAGGGTAGCTTCACCCCTCCACTTT CAISQDRVASPLHF
TRBJ1-5 TRBV6-6 NA TRBD1 TGTGCCAGCAGTTATACCGGGACAGGCAATCAGCCCCAGCATTTT CASSYTGTGNQPQHF
TRBJ2-1 TRBV7-2 NA TRBD2 TGTGCCAGCAGCCGGATGCGGGGGGCCTACAATGAGCAGTTCTTC CASSRMRGAYNEQFF
TRBJ1-6 TRBV11-1 once TRBD1 TGTGCCAGCAGCTCCGCGACGACAGGGGGCTCCTATAATTCACCCCTCCACTTT CASSSATTGGSYNSPLHF
TRBJ2-5 TRBV7-2 NA NA TGTGCCAGCTCCCCACGAAGGGAAAGGGCCAGATTCCAAGAGACCCAGTACTTC CASSPRRERARFQETQYF
TRBJ2-1 TRBV6-1 NA TRBD2 TGTGCCAGCATCGGGGGGCGACTAGCGGACAATGAGCAGTTCTTC CASIGGRLADNEQFF
TRBJ2-2 TRBV7-9 NA NA TGTGCCAGCCGCGCAGCTATCGGGGAGGTTTTAACCGGGGAGCTGTTTTTT CASRAAIGEVLTGELFF
TRBJ1-2 TRBV21-1 NA NA TGTGCCAGCGGACCGAGGCAGGAGGAGGGCTACACCTTC CASGPRQEEGYTF
TRBJ1-1 TRBV27 once NA TGTGCCAGCAGTTTATCGAGAGGGTCGACTGAAGCTTTCTTT CASSLSRGSTEAFF
TRBJ2-1 TRBV6-1 NA TRBD1 TGTGCCAGTGAGACAGGACAGGTCCTTTACAATGAGCAGTTCTTC CASETGQVLYNEQFF
TRBJ1-3 TRBV5-6 NA TRBD1 TGTGCCAGCAGCTCCCCGACGGACAGGGCCTCTGGAAACACCATATATTTT CASSSPTDRASGNTIYF
TRBJ2-7 TRBV30 few NA TGTGCCTGGAGTCGAGAGGGCCCGGGATACGAGCAGTACTTC CAWSREGPGYEQYF
TRBJ2-3 TRBV9 NA NA TGTGCCAGCACCCTCTGGGGGATTAGCACAGATACGCAGTATTTT CASTLWGISTDTQYF
TRBJ1-1 TRBV28 NA NA TGTGCCAGCAGTCCCCGGGTTGAAGCTTTCTTT CASSPRVEAFF
TRBJ2-1 TRBV7-9 NA TRBD2 TGTGCCAGCAGCTTAGACGGGGGGAGCTCCTACAATGAGCAGTTCTTC CASSLDGGSSYNEQFF
TRBJ2-3 TRBV7-2 NA NA TGTGCCAGCAGCTTAGTTGCCGGCCTAGCGCCAGATACGCAGTATTTT CASSLVAGLAPDTQYF
TRBJ2-3 TRBV11-2 NA NA TGTGCCAGCAGCCGGGATCGGGCAGATACGCAGTATTTT CASSRDRADTQYF
TRBJ1-1 TRBV28 NA NA TGTGCCAGCAGTTCCCCACAGGAGCGAACTGAAGCTTTCTTT CASSSPQERTEAFF
TRBJ2-2 TRBV5-6 NA TRBD2 TGTGCCAGCAGTCCACCGACTAGCAACACCGGGGAGCTGTTTTTT CASSPPTSNTGELFF
TRBJ1-1 TRBV30 NA TRBD1 TGTGCCTTCGACAGGGAAGCCACTGAAGCTTTCTTT CAFDREATEAFF
TRBJ2-7 TRBV29-1 NA TRBD1 TGCAGACAAAGGTGGACAGGGTTTTACGAGCAGTACTTC CRQRWTGFYEQYF
TRBJ2-7 TRBV7-2 NA NA TGTGCCAGCAGCTTAGGGGCCCAGAAACCTTACGAGCAGTACTTC CASSLGAQKPYEQYF
TRBJ2-7 TRBV30 NA TRBD2 TGTGCCTGGAGTCCGCCGGAGGGACTAGCGGGAAGACATTGGGGCTACGAGCAGTACTTC CAWSPPEGLAGRHWGYEQYF
TRBJ2-1 TRBV11-3 once TRBD2 TGTGCCAGCAGCACCGGGACTAGCGGTCGCTCCTACAATGAGCAGTTCTTC CASSTGTSGRSYNEQFF
TRBJ1-4 TRBV6-6 NA NA TGTGCCAGCAGCCAGGGTCGGCAATGGGATGAAAAACTGTTTTTT CASSQGRQWDEKLFF
TRBJ1-2 TRBV2 NA NA TGTGCCAGCAGTGAAGTTTGGACTAACTATGGCTACACCTTC CASSEVWTNYGYTF
TRBJ1-1 TRBV6-5 NA NA TGTGCCAGCAGTTCCCCCGGGAACACTGAAGCTTTCTTT CASSSPGNTEAFF